This T cell receptor (beta chain) is from a study of T-cell reconstitution after alpha-beta-depleted transplantation in children. Unique molecular identifiers were incorporated into the prepared TCRbeta library. TCRdb reprocessed the PCR reads with MiXCR, giving one entry per CDR3 protein. The data contain 98,000 or so distinct CDR3 sequences, 6.4% of them seen just once; the ten biggest clones take up approximately 25%. V shed 3 bases, J shed 9 bases, and the junction held 7 bases outside the gene matches. Per germline, CDR1 GTSNPN and CDR2 SVGIG (reference sequence). The CDR3 extends over 13 amino acids.

The gene calls are TRBV30 and TRBJ2-3; 9 positions match TRBD2. Specimen: PBMCs, mostly from graft donor cells, collected 360 days after TCRalphabeta/CD19-depleted stem cell transplant. This clonotype originated in a male patient aged 2-15 years who had a stem cell transplant for acute lymphoblastic leukemia, so the T cells may come from the graft donor. Written as DNA, the CDR3 is TGTGCCTGGAGCTCAGCGGGGGGCGAAACGCAGTATTTT. Its translation: CAWSSAGGETQYF.